The clone carrying this T cell receptor beta chain was found many times. Sample time point: before trial treatment. All eligible patients presented with advanced solid tumors that contained no tumor-infiltrating lymphocytes. This record comes from a study of low-dose radiotherapy and immunotherapy resistance in tumors. As for the study in general: Per fraction, Cohort 1 was given 0.5 Gy every 2 weeks, for a total of 6.5 Gy.

Both TCRalpha and TCRbeta chains were reverse transcribed with V-gene-specific primers. TCRs were put through 20 to 25 PCR cycles of amplification with Phusion. A constant-region primer and the V-primer adapter served as the primer pair. One entry per CDR3 protein results from TCRdb running MiXCR on the reads. The sample contains under 90,000 distinct CDR3 sequences, over 15% of which appear only once. Here the sequenced sample was PBMCs, taken before treatment. The TCR comes from a male donor with prostate cancer.

For the CDR3, the DNA is TGTGCCAGCAGTCTCGGGACAGGCCTAGACAATGAGCAGTTCTTC. Its protein is CASSLGTGLDNEQFF. The chain employs TRBV12-3 or TRBV12-4 and TRBJ2-1; 8 bases match TRBD1. After removal of 5 bases from V and 5 bases from J, the junction contained 8 bases not matched to a gene. The CDR3 is 15 amino acids.